There are a few counts of the clone carrying this TCR beta chain. Its matching antigen is unknown. The PCR employed 60 Vbeta primers together with 13 Jbeta primers. The assay was immunoSEQ multiplex PCR, and TCRdb's table has in-frame clones only and misses some. The sample has about 140,000 clones, more than 70% seen once. These data belong to a study of cytomegalovirus exposure and HLA in healthy donors. The CDR3 is 13 residues long. V lost 0 bases and J lost 10; bases outside the gene matches: 3. The germline gives CDR1 KGHSH, CDR2 LQKENI. Points from the study as a whole: As was reported, the classifier diagnosed cytomegalovirus status with high specificity and sensitivity. The study recorded 150 to 200 TCR beta chains that were cytomegalovirus-associated. Relative to equally common others, HLA-associated TCR beta chains showed greater clonal expansion in a later analysis.

The J gene is TRBJ2-1, the V gene TRBV18; the match to TRBD2 covers 7 bases. The receptor comes from a male donor in good health and CMV-seronegative. The sample taken for sequencing was PBMCs. The CDR3 here is CASSPPAGNEQFF. The CDR3, as DNA: TGTGCCAGCTCACCACCAGCGGGAAACGAGCAGTTCTTC.